These 13 T cell receptor beta chains were sequenced from one sample in a study of cytomegalovirus exposure and HLA in healthy donors. The PCR made use of 60 Vbeta and 13 Jbeta primers. Produced via immunoSEQ multiplex PCR; TCRdb's table is partial and in-frame only. The sample holds approximately 69,000 clones; 66% are singletons and the top ten take about a fifth. Sample: PBMCs. The origin of the receptors is a middle-aged man in good health and CMV-seropositive.

As for this clone: The junction does not match germline at one end; this may be a read error. This rearrangement joins TRBV7-2 to TRBJ2-3; the D gene is possibly TRBD2 (6 bases). Germline V gene data show CDR1 as SGHTA and CDR2 as FQGNSA. CDR3 size: 15 residues. Written as DNA, the CDR3 is TGTGCCAGCAGCTTAAGGAGGCGGGGCACAGATACGAAGTATTTT. The encoded protein is CASSLRRRGTDTKYF.

V is TRBV6-5 and J is TRBJ1-3; D gene uncertain. The CDR3 runs 14 residues. V was shortened by 5 bases and J by 0 bases, with 8 bases between the two germline ends. The germline gives CDR1 MNHEY, CDR2 SVGAGI. The CDR3 DNA reads TGTGCCAGCAGTCTGGGCAGCTCTGGAAACACCATATATTTT. As protein: CASSLGSSGNTIYF.

In this sample, this clone turned up once. The chain recombines TRBV10-3 with TRBJ2-5; 11 bases are a match to TRBD2. Looked up from germline, CDR1 is ENHRY and CDR2 is SYGVKD. Unmatched junction bases numbered 17, after V lost 8 bases and J lost 9 bases. The CDR3 runs to 16 residues. The DNA for the CDR3 is TGTGCCATCCGCCAGGCCACTAGCGGGGGCCCCGGGGCCCAGTACTTC. It translates to CAIRQATSGGPGAQYF.

CDR3 coding DNA: TGTGCCAGTAAGAGGGGACAATATAGCAATCAGCCCCAGCATTTT. Translation: CASKRGQYSNQPQHF. The chain combines TRBV19 with TRBJ1-5; TRBD1 might be the D (6 bases). The CDR3 extends over 15 amino acids. Between the trimmed V and J ends, which lost 7 bases and 0 bases, there was a span of 13 bases. Per germline, CDR1 LNHDA and CDR2 SQIVND (reference sequence).

The V and J genes are TRBV2 and TRBJ2-1, with 12 positions matching TRBD1. There are 15 residues in the CDR3. The germline V gene encodes CDR1 SNHLY and CDR2 FYNNEI. V lost 2 bases to trimming and J lost 8 bases; unmatched junction nucleotides: 4. CDR3 sequence: CASSELGQGAHEQFF. DNA of the CDR3: TGTGCCAGCAGTGAATTGGGACAGGGGGCCCATGAGCAGTTCTTC. Filled out from reference TRBV2 and TRBJ2-1, the complete variable domain reads EPEVTQTPSHQVTQMGQEVILRCVPISNHLYFYWYRQILGQKVEFLVSFYNNEISEKSEIFDDQFSVERPDGSNFTLKIRSTKLEDSAMYFCASSELGQGAHEQFFGPGTRLTVL.

This clone has just a few counts. The V gene is TRBV28, the J gene TRBJ1-4; TRBD1 is a possible D gene (6 bases). Trimming stripped 5 bases from V and 8 bases from J, with 18 bases between. The CDR3 spans 15 residues. Germline V CDR1 and CDR2: MDHEN, SYDVKM. The CDR3 here is CASSPPGGLGEKLFF. The CDR3 nucleotides are TGTGCCAGCAGTCCACCCGGGGGGCTTGGGGAAAAACTGTTTTTT. The entire variable domain, with the rest obtained from reference TRBV28 and TRBJ1-4, is as follows: DVKVTQSSRYLVKRTGEKVFLECVQDMDHENMFWYRQDPGLGLRLIYFSYDVKMKEKGDIPEGYSVSREKKERFSLILESASTNQTSMYLCASSPPGGLGEKLFFGSGTQLSVL.

This clone has just one count. The V gene is TRBV7-2, the J gene TRBJ1-4; tentative D call: TRBD1 (5 bases). Per germline, CDR1 SGHTA and CDR2 FQGNSA. CDR3 size: 14 residues. Trimming removed 1 base at V and 8 bases at J, with 11 bases between. The DNA of the CDR3 is TGTGCCAGCAGCTTAGATCAGGGATCGGAAAAACTGTTTTTT. Protein sequence: CASSLDQGSEKLFF.

The chain recombines TRBV5-6 with TRBJ1-1, with D hard to call. Germline V gives CDR1 SGHDT, CDR2 YYEEEE. This CDR3 has 15 amino acids. The ends were cut back, 4 bases at V and 2 bases at J, with 15 bases in the middle. This CDR3 reads CASSRLLNFNTEAFF. CDR3 DNA sequence: TGTGCCAGCAGCCGTCTCCTTAATTTCAACACTGAAGCTTTCTTT. Based on the CDR3 plus reference TRBV5-6 and TRBJ1-1, the full variable domain is DAGVTQSPTHLIKTRGQQVTLRCSPKSGHDTVSWYQQALGQGPQFIFQYYEEEERQRGNFPDRFSGHQFPNYSSELNVNALLLGDSALYLCASSRLLNFNTEAFFGQGTRLTVV.

V and J are TRBV7-9 and TRBJ1-3; unclear D gene. Between the trimmed V and J ends, which lost 1 base and 2 bases, there was a span of 18 bases. There are 18 residues in the CDR3. Germline V gene sequence: CDR1 SEHNR, CDR2 FQNEAQ (reference sequence). CDR3 coding DNA: TGTGCCAGCAGCTTAGGGGAGGACTTCCTTGGAGCTGGAAACACCATATATTTT. As protein: CASSLGEDFLGAGNTIYF.

This rearrangement joins TRBV6-1 to TRBJ1-1; 7 bases are shared with TRBD1. Trimming cost V 2 bases and J 6 bases; bases outside gene matches: 30. The CDR3 runs to 22 residues. Germline V gene sequence: CDR1 MNHNS, CDR2 SASEGT. CDR3 residues: CASSEPRGNLFLAGTTFAEAFF. In DNA form, the CDR3 reads TGTGCCAGCAGTGAACCCAGGGGGAACCTGTTCCTGGCCGGGACAACTTTCGCTGAAGCTTTCTTT.

There are a few counts of this clone. The chain recombines TRBV7-2 with TRBJ1-6; D gene unclear. The CDR3 runs to 15 residues. The germline CDR1 and CDR2 sequences are SGHTA and FQGNSA. Trimming pared 1 base from V and 6 bases from J, leaving 10 bases between. CDR3 sequence (DNA): TGTGCCAGCAGCTTAGAACACAGTCCTAATTCACCCCTCCACTTT. This gives the protein CASSLEHSPNSPLHF.

V usage is TRBV11-2 and J usage is TRBJ1-4, with D hard to call. Germline V gene data show CDR1 as SGHAT and CDR2 as FQNNGV. The CDR3 totals 12 residues. The ends were cut back, 4 bases at V and 8 bases at J, with 8 bases in the middle. The CDR3 reads CASSWTAEKLFF. The CDR3, as DNA: TGTGCCAGCAGCTGGACTGCCGAAAAACTGTTTTTT.

This clone was detected a few times. The J gene is TRBJ2-7, the V gene TRBV5-6, with 7 nucleotides matching TRBD1. Germline V gene sequence: CDR1 SGHDT, CDR2 YYEEEE. V lost 4 bases to trimming and J lost 3 bases; unmatched junction nucleotides: 1. The CDR3 has 12 residues. The CDR3 DNA sequence: TGTGCCAGCAGCGGGGACAGCTACGAGCAGTACTTC. It codes for CASSGDSYEQYF.